One sample yielded the 3 T cell receptor beta chains listed below, sequenced in a study of T cells in Graves' hyperthyroidism and ophthalmopathy. TCR beta CDR3 regions were amplified from RNA transcripts. The HTBI primer set served for first-round RT-PCR of the TCR CDR3. TCRdb re-analysed the multiplex PCR reads in MiXCR, keeping a single row per CDR3 protein. The profile shows 300,000 to 450,000 distinct CDR3 sequences, about 14% of them singletons. Sequenced: blood. The source is a woman in her 30s with Graves' ophthalmopathy.

The table lists this clonotype with many counts. This rearrangement joins TRBV12-3 or TRBV12-4 to TRBJ1-4; 10 positions agree with TRBD1. CDR3 size: 15 residues. The V gene end was trimmed by 4 bases and the J gene end by 6 bases; junction bases not matched to a gene: 5. CDR3 amino acids: CASSSTGGPDEKLFF. As DNA, the CDR3 is TGTGCCAGCAGTTCGACAGGGGGCCCAGATGAAAAACTGTTTTTT.

This clonotype has a count of ten or more. This chain uses TRBV12-5 with TRBJ2-2, with D possibly TRBD1 on 6 matching bases. CDR1 is LGHNT, CDR2 FRNRAP, per germline. The CDR3 contains 14 residues. V dropped 3 bases and J dropped 3 bases, with 8 bases sitting between them. CDR3 residues: CASGLNRDTGELFF. As DNA, the CDR3 is TGTGCTAGTGGTTTAAACAGGGACACCGGGGAGCTGTTTTTT.

Regarding this clonotype: A much bigger clone sits one base away, suggesting this may be a read error. The chain uses TRBV20-1 and TRBJ2-7; D is unresolved. Germline CDR1 reads DFQATT; CDR2 reads SNEGSKA (reference sequence). The V end lost 1 base, the J end lost 7 bases, and 11 bases lay between the germline ends. CDR3 length equals 12 residues. The CDR3 reads CSARVDGVEQYF. The CDR3 bases are TGCAGTGCTAGAGTCGACGGCGTAGAGCAGTACTTC.